This TCR beta chain stems from a study of blood T cell repertoires in COVID-19. Sequencing was performed with immunoSEQ multiplex PCR; in TCRdb, only in-frame clones are kept and a portion is missing. The sample lists roughly 260,000 clones, about 88% seen once, with approximately 2.2% in the top ten. A single count supports this clone. Sequencing input: peripheral blood. The sequence was collected from a middle-aged woman who had recovered from COVID-19.

CDR3 DNA: TGTGCCAGCAATGGGGACATGAACACCGGGGAGCTGTTTTTT. Translated, it gives CASNGDMNTGELFF. V gene TRBV6-5 combines with J gene TRBJ2-2, with a tentative D call TRBD1 (6 bases). Trimming cost V 7 bases and J 1 base, with 10 bases left between them. This CDR3 is 14 amino acids long. Germline V lookup: CDR1 MNHEY, CDR2 SVGAGI.